Shown below are 27 T cell receptor beta chains from a single sample sequenced in a study of neurological immune-mediated disorders. TCRdb re-analysed the 5' RACE reads in MiXCR, keeping a single row per CDR3 protein. The sample lists 55,000 to 75,000 distinct CDR3 sequences; roughly 5.6% were seen once. The sample was PBMCs. The origin of the receptors is a human donor with multiple sclerosis. The donor label of this sample is uncertain.

This clonotype was seen many times. The J gene is TRBJ2-7, the V gene TRBV5-1; D possibly corresponds to TRBD1 (7 bases). The V end was cut by 1 base, the J end by 6 bases, with 11 bases between. CDR1 is SGHRS, CDR2 YFSETQ, per germline. There are 13 residues in the CDR3. The CDR3 is CASSLRRGPEQYF. CDR3 bases: TGCGCCAGCAGCTTGAGGAGGGGGCCCGAGCAGTACTTC. Drawing the rest from reference TRBV5-1 and TRBJ2-7, the complete variable domain is KAGVTQTPRYLIKTRGQQVTLSCSPISGHRSVSWYQQTPGQGLQFLFEYFSETQRNKGNFPGRFSGRQFSNSRSEMNVSTLELGDSALYLCASSLRRGPEQYFGPGTRLTVT.

This clonotype has a count of ten or more. The chain joins TRBV20-1 to TRBJ2-3, with D maybe TRBD2 (5 bases). V dropped 4 bases and J dropped 2 bases, with 16 bases sitting between them. This CDR3 contains 15 residues. The germline V gene encodes CDR1 DFQATT and CDR2 SNEGSKA (reference sequence). In DNA, the CDR3 is TGCAGTGCTACCGTTATGCTCGGGGTCACAGATACGCAGTATTTT. Translated: CSATVMLGVTDTQYF.

The chain employs TRBV18 and TRBJ2-7; 8 bases are shared with TRBD2. V lost 5 bases to trimming and J lost 5 bases; unmatched junction nucleotides: 11. The CDR3 covers 15 residues. CDR1 and CDR2 from the germline V gene are KGHSH and LQKENI. CDR3 bases: TGTGCCAGCTCAGAAGGACTAGCCGGGGTGAACGAGCAGTACTTC. It specifies CASSEGLAGVNEQYF.

This clonotype was detected many times. The chain joins TRBV12-3 or TRBV12-4 to TRBJ1-2; D unclear. This CDR3 is built from 12 residues. V lost 1 base to trimming and J lost 6 bases, with 6 bases between them. Here the CDR3 reads CASSLGIDGYTF. CDR3 nucleotides: TGTGCCAGCAGTTTAGGTATTGATGGCTACACCTTC.

At least ten counts were recorded for this clonotype. The chain carries TRBV18 and TRBJ2-7; the D gene could be TRBD1 or TRBD2 (5 bases each). V dropped 3 bases and J dropped 2 bases, with 20 bases sitting between them. This CDR3 is 17 amino acids long. Per the germline V gene, CDR1 is KGHSH and CDR2 is LQKENI. CDR3 nucleotide sequence: TGTGCCAGCTCACCCAACCCGAGGGACCAGGGCACCTACGAGCAGTACTTC. Amino acid sequence: CASSPNPRDQGTYEQYF.

This clonotype was counted many times. The chain links TRBV20-1 to TRBJ1-3; no clear D gene. CDR1 is DFQATT and CDR2 is SNEGSKA in the germline V gene (reference sequence). Trimming took 4 bases from V and 4 from J, leaving 8 bases between them. This CDR3 has 12 amino acids. The CDR3 loop reads CSANSPGNTIYF. For the CDR3, the DNA is TGCAGTGCTAATAGTCCCGGAAACACCATATATTTT.

This clonotype was observed at least ten times. The CDR3 is CSASRGANEQYF. As DNA, the CDR3 is TGCAGTGCTAGTAGGGGGGCCAACGAGCAGTACTTC. This chain uses TRBV20-1 with TRBJ2-7; D could derive from TRBD1 or TRBD2 (6 bases each). The CDR3 has 12 residues. Trimming left V 3 bases short and J 5 bases short, with 11 bases between. In germline, CDR1 is DFQATT, CDR2 SNEGSKA (reference sequence).

In its sample, this clonotype was seen many times. The V call is TRBV20-1, the J call TRBJ2-5; tentative D call: TRBD2 (5 bases). V was trimmed by 6 bases and J by 2 bases, leaving 19 bases between them. This CDR3 region has 15 residues. The germline CDR1 and CDR2 sequences are DFQATT and SNEGSKA (reference sequence). The CDR3 DNA reads TGCAGTGCCGACCTACAGAGGGCGTCGCAAGAGACCCAGTACTTC. It is translated as CSADLQRASQETQYF.

The V and J genes are TRBV19 and TRBJ2-3; D gene unclear. V dropped 11 bases and J dropped 2 bases, with 8 bases sitting between them. The CDR3 sequence is 11 residues long. Germline CDR1 is LNHDA and CDR2 is SQIVND (reference sequence). The CDR3: CAVGNTDTQYF. The CDR3 DNA follows: TGTGCCGTGGGGAACACAGATACGCAGTATTTT.

In its sample, this clonotype was seen many times. V usage is TRBV20-1 and J usage is TRBJ2-3; 7 bases line up with TRBD2. Germline lookup yields CDR1 DFQATT and CDR2 SNEGSKA (reference sequence). CDR3 length: 13 residues. J was trimmed by 6 bases and V by 5 bases; bases with no gene match: 8. The CDR3: CSAGSGLVDTQYF. The CDR3 bases are TGCAGTGCTGGTAGCGGGCTGGTGGATACGCAGTATTTT.

V is TRBV6-5 and J is TRBJ2-3, with TRBD1 matching 8 bases. CDR1 is MNHEY and CDR2 is SVGAGI in the germline V gene. CDR3 length equals 13 residues. The V segment lost 6 bases and the J segment 6 bases; nucleotides outside the gene matches: 5. CDR3 sequence reads: CASSPDRGDTQYF. The DNA of the CDR3 is TGTGCCAGCAGCCCAGACAGGGGCGATACGCAGTATTTT.

This clonotype occurred many times. The rearrangement uses TRBV29-1 and TRBJ2-3, with D maybe TRBD2 (5 bases). The CDR3 has 13 residues. The V end was cut by 1 base, the J end by 1 base, with 6 bases between. Looked up from germline, CDR1 is SQVTM and CDR2 is ANQGSEA. The CDR3 bases are TGCAGCGTTGAAGGGGGAGGCACAGATACGCAGTATTTT. Translating gives CSVEGGGTDTQYF.

This clonotype was counted ten times or more. This chain uses TRBV5-1 with TRBJ2-3; D gene uncertain. The V gene's germline CDR1 is SGHRS and CDR2 YFSETQ. The V end lost 5 bases, the J end lost 4 bases, and 14 bases lay between the germline ends. CDR3 length equals 14 residues. The CDR3, as DNA: TGCGCCAGCAGTCCAATTTCTCTTTCAGATACGCAGTATTTT. It translates to CASSPISLSDTQYF. The whole variable domain, remainder taken from reference TRBV5-1 and TRBJ2-3, is KAGVTQTPRYLIKTRGQQVTLSCSPISGHRSVSWYQQTPGQGLQFLFEYFSETQRNKGNFPGRFSGRQFSNSRSEMNVSTLELGDSALYLCASSPISLSDTQYFGPGTRLTVL.

This clonotype was detected many times. This chain links TRBV10-2 with TRBJ2-7, with 7 bases fitting TRBD1. The CDR3 totals 16 residues. Unmatched junction bases numbered 12, after V lost 4 bases and J lost 3 bases. Germline lookup yields CDR1 WSHSY and CDR2 SAAADI. The DNA of the CDR3 is TGCGCCAGCAGTGGAAGGAGTGCACAGGGGCTCTACGAGCAGTACTTC. Its translation: CASSGRSAQGLYEQYF.

This clonotype was counted many times. This chain uses TRBV20-1 with TRBJ2-3; D possibly uses TRBD1 or TRBD2 (6 bases each). From germline, CDR1 is DFQATT and CDR2 SNEGSKA (reference sequence). Trimming left V 6 bases short and J 4 bases short, with 17 bases between. The CDR3 sequence is 14 residues long. CDR3 coding DNA: TGCAGTGCCCGGCAAGGGGGGCACGCAGATACGCAGTATTTT. Translating gives CSARQGGHADTQYF.

This clonotype was recorded at least ten times. The J gene is TRBJ1-4, the V gene TRBV6-5; 9 nucleotides match TRBD1. This CDR3 spans 14 amino acids. From germline, CDR1 is MNHEY and CDR2 SVGAGI. The junction had 2 bases not matched to a gene; V was cut back by 4 bases and J by 5 bases. CDR3 region: CASSSGQGNEKLFF. CDR3 nucleotides: TGTGCCAGCAGTTCGGGACAGGGCAATGAAAAACTGTTTTTT.

Only a few counts were recorded for this clonotype. The genes are TRBV29-1 and TRBJ2-1, with a possible D match to TRBD1 (5 bases). The CDR3 is 12 amino acids. Germline CDR1 SQVTM, CDR2 ANQGSEA. V lost 6 bases and J lost 6, with 12 bases in between. The CDR3 DNA reads as TGCAGCGTCGACCAGGGATTCAATGAGCAGTTCTTC. This encodes CSVDQGFNEQFF.

The chain couples TRBV5-1 to TRBJ2-3; no firm D call. Germline V CDR1 and CDR2: SGHRS, YFSETQ. Deletions cut 2 bases from V and 1 base from J, with 11 bases between. The CDR3 covers 15 residues. CDR3 protein: CASSFYIFCTDTQYF. In DNA form, the CDR3 reads TGCGCCAGCAGCTTCTACATCTTCTGCACAGATACGCAGTATTTT.

In this sample, this clonotype turned up a few times. The chain has TRBV24-1 and TRBJ2-1, with TRBD2 matching 14 bases. Germline CDR1 KGHDR, CDR2 SFDVKD. This CDR3 contains 16 residues. After removal of 0 bases from V and 8 bases from J, the junction contained 2 bases not matched to a gene. Written as DNA, the CDR3 is TGTGCCACCAGTGATTTGGGACTAGCGGGGGGTTATGAGCAGTTCTTC. The encoded protein is CATSDLGLAGGYEQFF.

This clonotype was found many times. This rearrangement joins TRBV10-3 to TRBJ1-1; TRBD1 matches 7 bases. There are 16 residues in the CDR3. Germline trimming cut 4 bases from V and 0 bases from J; bases unmatched to any gene: 8. Germline loops: CDR1 ENHRY, CDR2 SYGVKD. The CDR3 nucleotides are TGTGCCATCAGTGGGGCCTCGGGACAGCTGAACACTGAAGCTTTCTTT. It specifies CAISGASGQLNTEAFF.

Ten or more counts support this clonotype. This chain links TRBV2 with TRBJ2-4; TRBD2 matches at 11 bases. J was trimmed by 15 bases and V by 6 bases; bases with no gene match: 10. Germline V gene sequence: CDR1 SNHLY, CDR2 FYNNEI. The CDR3 covers 13 residues. The CDR3 here is CASRETSGVYWYF. As DNA, the CDR3 is TGTGCCAGCAGGGAGACTAGCGGGGTCTATTGGTACTTC.

The sample holds many counts of this clonotype. The chain links TRBV6-5 to TRBJ2-3; D might be TRBD1 (6 bases). The CDR3 covers 15 residues. The V gene's germline CDR1 is MNHEY and CDR2 SVGAGI. V was trimmed by 4 bases and J by 4 bases, leaving 15 bases between them. CDR3: CASSSQGFPSDTQYF. The DNA for the CDR3 is TGTGCCAGCAGTTCGCAGGGGTTTCCTTCAGATACGCAGTATTTT.

This clonotype was seen many times. The chain recombines TRBV5-1 with TRBJ1-1; TRBD1 aligns across 7 bases. Germline values: CDR1 SGHRS, CDR2 YFSETQ. Germline trimming cut 2 bases from V and 4 bases from J; bases unmatched to any gene: 5. This CDR3 region has 14 residues. The CDR3 bases are TGCGCCAGCAGCTTCAGACAGGGAGGCACTGAAGCTTTCTTT. Translation gives CASSFRQGGTEAFF.

This clonotype was detected ten times or more. The chain joins TRBV7-2 to TRBJ2-2, with 9 bases matching TRBD1. V gave up 7 bases and J gave up 7 bases; unmatched junction bases: 10. CDR1 is SGHTA and CDR2 is FQGNSA in the germline V gene. The CDR3 spans 15 residues. The CDR3 region has the DNA TGTGCCAGCACCGTAGGAGGGACAGGGTTCGGGGAGCTGTTTTTT. Its protein product is CASTVGGTGFGELFF. Full variable domain (rest looked up from reference TRBV7-2 and TRBJ2-2): GAGVSQSPSNKVTEKGKDVELRCDPISGHTALYWYRQSLGQGLEFLIYFQGNSAPDKSGLPSDRFSAERTGGSVSTLTIQRTQQEDSAVYLCASTVGGTGFGELFFGEGSRLTVL.

This clonotype was observed at least ten times. J is TRBJ2-2 and V is TRBV6-6, with D perhaps TRBD2 (5 bases). The CDR3 has 16 amino acids. The V gene lost 0 bases and the J gene lost 5 bases, with 13 bases spanning the gap. Germline CDR1 is MNHNY and CDR2 is SVGAGI (reference sequence). CDR3 sequence (DNA): TGTGCCAGCAGTTACTCGAGGGCAGCACTAACCGGGGAGCTGTTTTTT. It codes for CASSYSRAALTGELFF.

This clonotype was observed many times. The rearrangement joins TRBV5-1 to TRBJ2-1, with D possibly TRBD2 on 6 matching bases. Trimming removed 2 bases from V and 5 bases from J, with 11 bases in between. There are 14 residues in the CDR3. The germline gives CDR1 SGHRS, CDR2 YFSETQ. The CDR3 DNA reads TGCGCCAGCAGCTTTATCTTAGCGGACAATGAGCAGTTCTTC. Amino acid sequence: CASSFILADNEQFF.

This clonotype was seen only a few times. This chain connects TRBV9 to TRBJ2-5; the D is unclear. This CDR3 region has 13 residues. Trimming left V 4 bases short and J 2 bases short, with 9 bases between. Germline-derived CDR1 and CDR2 are SGDLS and YYNGEE. The CDR3 is CASSPRSQETQYF. The CDR3 DNA reads as TGTGCCAGCAGCCCCCGGTCTCAAGAGACCCAGTACTTC.